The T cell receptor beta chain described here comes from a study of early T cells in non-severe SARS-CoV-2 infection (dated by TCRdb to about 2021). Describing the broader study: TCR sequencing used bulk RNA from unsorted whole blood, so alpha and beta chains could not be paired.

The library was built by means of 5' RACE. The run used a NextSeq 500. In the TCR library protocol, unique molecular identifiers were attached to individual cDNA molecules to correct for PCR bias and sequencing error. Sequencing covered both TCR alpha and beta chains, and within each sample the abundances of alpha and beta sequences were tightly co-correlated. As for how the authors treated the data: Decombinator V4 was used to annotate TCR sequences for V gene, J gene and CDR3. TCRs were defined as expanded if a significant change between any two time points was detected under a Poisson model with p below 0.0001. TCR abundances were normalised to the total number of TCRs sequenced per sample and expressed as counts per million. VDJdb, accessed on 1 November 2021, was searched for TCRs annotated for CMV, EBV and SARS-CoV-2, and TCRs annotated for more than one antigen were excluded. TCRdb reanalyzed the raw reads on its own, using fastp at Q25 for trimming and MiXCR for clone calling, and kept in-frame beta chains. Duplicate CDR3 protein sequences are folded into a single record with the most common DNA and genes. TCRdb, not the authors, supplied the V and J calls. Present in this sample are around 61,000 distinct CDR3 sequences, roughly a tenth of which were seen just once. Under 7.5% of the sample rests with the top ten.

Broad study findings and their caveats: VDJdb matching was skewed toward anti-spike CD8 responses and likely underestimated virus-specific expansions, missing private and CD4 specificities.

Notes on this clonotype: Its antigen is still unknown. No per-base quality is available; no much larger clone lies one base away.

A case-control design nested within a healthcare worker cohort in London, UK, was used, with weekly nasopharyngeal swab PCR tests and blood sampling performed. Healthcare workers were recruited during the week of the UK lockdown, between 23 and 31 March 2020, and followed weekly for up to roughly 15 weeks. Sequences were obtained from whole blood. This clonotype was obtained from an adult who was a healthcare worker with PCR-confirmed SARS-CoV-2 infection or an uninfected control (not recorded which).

Read as DNA, the sequence is TGTGCCAGCAGTTCTTCAGGGACTGGGGCCAACGTCCTGACTTTC. This sequence encodes CASSSSGTGANVLTF. Recombination connected TRBV27 to TRBJ2-6; tentative D gene TRBD1, with 5 bases matching. The germline V gene (reference sequence) yields MNHEY for CDR1 and SMNVEV for CDR2. V lost 4 bases and J lost 2 bases; the stretch between them is 9 bases long. Its CDR3 holds 15 amino acids, cysteine through phenylalanine. Just the 45-base CDR3 DNA is kept, in frame starting at base 1.